The T cell receptor beta chain described here comes from a study of T cell changes during pregnancy in multiple sclerosis. The length of the CDR3 is 13 residues. V was pared by 4 bases and J by 2 bases, with 10 bases between. The V gene's germline CDR1 is SQVTM and CDR2 ANQGSEA. Repertoires were generated with immunoSEQ multiplex PCR, while TCRdb's copy carries only in-frame clones and drops some. The sample includes fewer than 35,000 clones, 85% to 95% of them seen just once. Sample: CD4+ T cells from peripheral blood mononuclear cells, taken in the second trimester of pregnancy. The chain employs TRBV29-1 and TRBJ2-3, with D unresolved. This receptor was obtained from a female donor with multiple sclerosis, enrolled in a pregnancy study. CDR3 bases: TGCAGCGTTGTGGGCAAAAACACAGATACGCAGTATTTT. This gives the protein CSVVGKNTDTQYF.